The 7 T cell receptor beta chains reported below all come from one sample, sequenced in a study of T cells in Graves' hyperthyroidism and ophthalmopathy. Amplified TCR beta CDR3 regions came from RNA transcripts. RT-PCR in the first round (using the HTBI primer set) targeted the TCR CDR3. One entry per CDR3 protein, called by TCRdb with MiXCR from the multiplex PCR reads. The sample carries a few hundred thousand distinct CDR3 sequences, roughly an eighth recorded once. The material sequenced was blood. The receptor set was obtained from a woman in her forties with Graves' ophthalmopathy.

There are a few counts of this clonotype. The chain carries TRBV5-5 and TRBJ2-1, with D possibly TRBD1 on 6 matching bases. The germline gives CDR1 SGHKS, CDR2 YYEKEE (reference sequence). CDR3 length: 17 residues. The V end was cut by 2 bases, the J end by 0 bases, with 15 bases between. The CDR3 sequence: CASSLATGPTSYNEQFF. The CDR3 DNA sequence: TGTGCCAGCAGCTTAGCGACAGGCCCTACCTCCTACAATGAGCAGTTCTTC. The full variable domain, with the rest looked up from reference TRBV5-5 and TRBJ2-1, is DAGVTQSPTHLIKTRGQQVTLRCSPISGHKSVSWYQQVLGQGPQFIFQYYEKEERGRGNFPDRFSARQFPNYSSELNVNALLLGDSALYLCASSLATGPTSYNEQFFGPGTRLTVL.

Many counts were recorded for this clonotype. This chain connects TRBV11-3 to TRBJ1-1; no firm D call. The V gene lost 5 bases and the J gene lost 6 bases, with 13 bases spanning the gap. CDR3 length: 13 amino acids. In germline, CDR1 is SGHNT, CDR2 YENEEA. CDR3 coding DNA: TGTGCCAGCAGCATCCCAGGTTTCCCTGAAGCTTTCTTT. It translates to CASSIPGFPEAFF.

V usage is TRBV29-1 and J usage is TRBJ2-2; D gene unclear. The germline CDR1 and CDR2 sequences are SQVTM and ANQGSEA. This CDR3 contains 14 residues. The V end lost 1 base, the J end lost 0 bases, and 6 bases lay between the germline ends. CDR3 residues: CSVEGSANTGELFF. CDR3 bases: TGCAGCGTTGAAGGGTCGGCGAACACCGGGGAGCTGTTTTTT.

The genes are TRBV6-1 and TRBJ2-5, with 9 bases fitting TRBD1. The CDR3 loop spans 14 amino acids. Losses at the gene ends were 4 bases for V and 5 bases for J; bases not matched to a gene: 5. CDR1 and CDR2 (germline): MNHNS, SASEGT. Here the CDR3 reads CASSVTGGLETQYF. CDR3 DNA sequence: TGTGCCAGCAGTGTTACAGGGGGCTTGGAGACCCAGTACTTC.

This clonotype appeared a few times. The chain joins TRBV10-1 to TRBJ2-7; 11 bases are a match to TRBD2. The CDR3 spans 15 residues. Per germline, CDR1 WNHNN and CDR2 SYGVQD (reference sequence). Unmatched junction bases numbered 9, after V lost 9 bases and J lost 2 bases. The CDR3 bases are TGCGCCAGAATTCCGACTAGCGGGGTACCCTACGAGCAGTACTTC. Amino acid sequence: CARIPTSGVPYEQYF.

The table lists this clonotype with many counts. This chain joins TRBV20-1 and TRBJ2-7; unclear D gene. The CDR3 length is 14 residues. Germline V gene data show CDR1 as DFQATT and CDR2 as SNEGSKA (reference sequence). The V end lost 0 bases, the J end lost 3 bases, and 12 bases lay between the germline ends. CDR3 sequence (DNA): TGCAGTGCTAGAGATCGAGAAAGGCTCTACGAGCAGTACTTC. Its protein is CSARDRERLYEQYF.

This clonotype has a handful of counts. CDR3 residues: CASRGGVHNEQFF. The DNA of the CDR3 is TGTGCCAGCAGGGGGGGAGTGCACAATGAGCAGTTCTTC. J is TRBJ2-1 and V is TRBV14; weak D call: TRBD2 (6 bases). Germline lookup yields CDR1 SGHDN and CDR2 FVKESK. The V end was cut by 6 bases, the J end by 5 bases, with 11 bases between. The CDR3 is 13 amino acids.